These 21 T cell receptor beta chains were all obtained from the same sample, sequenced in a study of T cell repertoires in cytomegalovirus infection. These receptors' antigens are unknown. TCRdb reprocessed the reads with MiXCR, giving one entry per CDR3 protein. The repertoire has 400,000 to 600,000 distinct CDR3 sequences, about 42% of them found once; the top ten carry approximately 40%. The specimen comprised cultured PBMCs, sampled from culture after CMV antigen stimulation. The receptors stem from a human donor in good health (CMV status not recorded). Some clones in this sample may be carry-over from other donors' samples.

The CDR3 region is CASSPVWTGAWYGYTF. DNA for the CDR3: TGTGCCAGCTCACCGGTTTGGACAGGGGCCTGGTATGGCTACACCTTC. The chain is built from TRBV18 and TRBJ1-2; 9 nucleotides line up with TRBD1. The CDR3 covers 16 residues. V lost 3 bases, J lost 5 bases, and 10 bases stayed unmatched. Looked up from germline, CDR1 is KGHSH and CDR2 is LQKENI.

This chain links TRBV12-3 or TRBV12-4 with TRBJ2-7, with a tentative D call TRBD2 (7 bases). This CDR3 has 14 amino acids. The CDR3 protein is CAKEVGGLLLEQYF. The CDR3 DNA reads TGTGCTAAAGAGGTCGGGGGGCTCCTCCTGGAGCAGTACTTC.

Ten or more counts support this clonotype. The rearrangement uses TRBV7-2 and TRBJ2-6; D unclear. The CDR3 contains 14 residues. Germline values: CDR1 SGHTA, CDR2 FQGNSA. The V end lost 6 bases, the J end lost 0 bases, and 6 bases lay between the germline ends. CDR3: CASSLNSGANVLTF. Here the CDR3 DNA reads TGTGCCAGCAGTTTGAACTCTGGGGCCAACGTCCTGACTTTC.

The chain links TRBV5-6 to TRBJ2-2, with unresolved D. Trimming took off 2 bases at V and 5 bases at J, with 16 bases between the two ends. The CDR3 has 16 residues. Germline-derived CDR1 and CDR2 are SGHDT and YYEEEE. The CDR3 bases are TGTGCCAGCAGCTTCGGAGCTCCAGAGGAGACCGGGGAGCTGTTTTTT. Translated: CASSFGAPEETGELFF.

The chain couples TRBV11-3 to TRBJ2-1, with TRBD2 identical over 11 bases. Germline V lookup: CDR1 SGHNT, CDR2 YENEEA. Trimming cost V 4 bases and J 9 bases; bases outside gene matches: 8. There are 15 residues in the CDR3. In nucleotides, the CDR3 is TGTGCCAGCAGCTCCCTCGGGACTAGCGGCGGTGAGCAGTTCTTC. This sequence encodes CASSSLGTSGGEQFF.

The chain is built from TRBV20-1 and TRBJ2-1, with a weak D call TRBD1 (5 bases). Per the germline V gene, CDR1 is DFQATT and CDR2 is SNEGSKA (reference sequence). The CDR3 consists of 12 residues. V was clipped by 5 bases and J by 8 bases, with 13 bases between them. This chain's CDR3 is CSARGQSHEQFF. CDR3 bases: TGCAGTGCTCGTGGACAATCCCATGAGCAGTTCTTC.

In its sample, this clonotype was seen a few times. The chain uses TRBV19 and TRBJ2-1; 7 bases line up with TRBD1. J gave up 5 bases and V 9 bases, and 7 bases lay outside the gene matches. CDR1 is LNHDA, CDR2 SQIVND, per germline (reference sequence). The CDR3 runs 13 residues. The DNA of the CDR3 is TGTGCCAGCAAAACAGGGGTCAACAATGAGCAGTTCTTC. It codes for CASKTGVNNEQFF.

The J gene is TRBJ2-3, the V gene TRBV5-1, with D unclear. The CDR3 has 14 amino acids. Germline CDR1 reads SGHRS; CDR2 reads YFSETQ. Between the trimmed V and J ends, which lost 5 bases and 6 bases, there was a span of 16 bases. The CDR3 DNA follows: TGCGCCAGCAGAAACGAGCCCAGGTCGGATACGCAGTATTTT. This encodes CASRNEPRSDTQYF.

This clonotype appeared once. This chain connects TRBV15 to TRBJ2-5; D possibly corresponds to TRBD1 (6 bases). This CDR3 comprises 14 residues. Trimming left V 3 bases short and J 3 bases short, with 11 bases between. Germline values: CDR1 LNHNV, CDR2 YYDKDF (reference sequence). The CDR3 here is CATSRTGREETQYF. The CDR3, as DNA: TGTGCCACCAGCAGGACAGGCCGAGAAGAGACCCAGTACTTC.

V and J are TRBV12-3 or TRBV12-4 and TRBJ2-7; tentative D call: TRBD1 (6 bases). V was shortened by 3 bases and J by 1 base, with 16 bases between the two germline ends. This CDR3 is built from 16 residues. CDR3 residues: CASSFGNRVPSYEQYF. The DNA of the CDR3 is TGTGCCAGCAGTTTTGGTAACAGGGTCCCGTCCTACGAGCAGTACTTC.

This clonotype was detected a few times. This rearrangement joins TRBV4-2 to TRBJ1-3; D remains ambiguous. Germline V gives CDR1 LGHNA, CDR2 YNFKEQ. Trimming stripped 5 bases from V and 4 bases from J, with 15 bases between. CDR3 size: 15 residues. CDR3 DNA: TGTGCCAGCAGCTCCGCGGACTCAATGGGAAACACCATATATTTT. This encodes CASSSADSMGNTIYF.

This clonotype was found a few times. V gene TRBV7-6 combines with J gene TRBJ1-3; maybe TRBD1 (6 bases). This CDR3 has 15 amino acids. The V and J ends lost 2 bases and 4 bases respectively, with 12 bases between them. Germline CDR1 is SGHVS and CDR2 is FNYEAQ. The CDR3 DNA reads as TGTGCCAGCAGCTTACTGGGGGGCGCGGGAAACACCATATATTTT. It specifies CASSLLGGAGNTIYF.

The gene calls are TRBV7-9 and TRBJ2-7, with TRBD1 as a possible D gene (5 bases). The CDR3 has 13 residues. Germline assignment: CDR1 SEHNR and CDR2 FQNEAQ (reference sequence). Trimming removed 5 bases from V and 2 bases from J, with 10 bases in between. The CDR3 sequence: CASSPDTAYEQYF. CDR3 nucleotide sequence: TGTGCCAGCAGCCCGGACACCGCCTACGAGCAGTACTTC. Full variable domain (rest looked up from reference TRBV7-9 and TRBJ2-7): DTGVSQNPRHKITKRGQNVTFRCDPISEHNRLYWYRQTLGQGPEFLTYFQNEAQLEKSRLLSDRFSAERPKGSFSTLEIQRTEQGDSAMYLCASSPDTAYEQYFGPGTRLTVT.

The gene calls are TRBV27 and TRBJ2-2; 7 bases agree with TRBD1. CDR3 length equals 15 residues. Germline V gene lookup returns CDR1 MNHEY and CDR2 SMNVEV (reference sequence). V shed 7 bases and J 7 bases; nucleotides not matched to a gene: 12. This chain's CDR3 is CASTTSQGVGGELFF. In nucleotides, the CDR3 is TGTGCCAGCACTACCAGTCAGGGGGTTGGCGGGGAGCTGTTTTTT.

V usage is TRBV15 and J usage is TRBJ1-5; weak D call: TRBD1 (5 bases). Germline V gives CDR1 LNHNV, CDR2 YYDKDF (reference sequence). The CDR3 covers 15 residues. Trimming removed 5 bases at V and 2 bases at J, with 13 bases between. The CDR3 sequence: CATSERGVGNQPQHF. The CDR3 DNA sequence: TGTGCCACCAGCGAACGGGGGGTAGGCAATCAGCCCCAGCATTTT.

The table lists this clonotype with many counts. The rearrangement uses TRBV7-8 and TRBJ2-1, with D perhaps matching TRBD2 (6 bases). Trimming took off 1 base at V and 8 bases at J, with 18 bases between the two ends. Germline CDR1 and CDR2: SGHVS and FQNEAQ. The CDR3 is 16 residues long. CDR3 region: CASSLGFGTGIDEQFF. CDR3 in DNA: TGTGCCAGCAGCTTAGGTTTCGGGACTGGGATCGATGAGCAGTTCTTC.

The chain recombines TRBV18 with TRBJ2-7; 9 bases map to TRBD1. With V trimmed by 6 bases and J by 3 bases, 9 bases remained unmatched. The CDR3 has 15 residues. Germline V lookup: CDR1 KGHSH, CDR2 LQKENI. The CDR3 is CASSPRGQGLYEQYF. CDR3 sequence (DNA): TGTGCCAGCTCGCCCCGTGGACAGGGGCTCTACGAGCAGTACTTC.

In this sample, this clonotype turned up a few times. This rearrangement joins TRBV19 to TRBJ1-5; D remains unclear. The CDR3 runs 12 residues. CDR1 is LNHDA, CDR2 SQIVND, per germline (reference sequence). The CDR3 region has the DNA TGTGCGACCGGGCCGGGGAATCAGCCCCAGCATTTT. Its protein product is CATGPGNQPQHF.

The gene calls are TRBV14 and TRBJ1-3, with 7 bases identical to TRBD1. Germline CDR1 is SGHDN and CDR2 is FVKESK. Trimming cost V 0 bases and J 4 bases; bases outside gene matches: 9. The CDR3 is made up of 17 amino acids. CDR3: CASSQELGGGQGNTIYF. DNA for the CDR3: TGTGCCAGCAGCCAAGAACTAGGAGGGGGCCAAGGAAACACCATATATTTT.

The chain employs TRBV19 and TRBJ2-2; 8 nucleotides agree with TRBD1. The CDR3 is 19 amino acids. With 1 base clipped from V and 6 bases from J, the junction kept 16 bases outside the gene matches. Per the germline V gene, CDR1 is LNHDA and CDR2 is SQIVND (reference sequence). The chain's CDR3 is CASSIVATGDLNTAGELFF. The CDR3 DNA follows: TGTGCCAGTAGTATAGTGGCGACAGGGGACTTAAATACGGCCGGGGAGCTGTTTTTT.

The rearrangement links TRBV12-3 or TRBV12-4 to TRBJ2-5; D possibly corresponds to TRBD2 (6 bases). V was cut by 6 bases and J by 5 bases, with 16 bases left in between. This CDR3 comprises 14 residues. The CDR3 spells CASSPVGLSETQYF. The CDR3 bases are TGTGCCAGCAGCCCTGTCGGACTATCGGAGACCCAGTACTTC.